The T cell receptor beta chain under discussion was sequenced for a study of T cell repertoires in cytomegalovirus infection (dated by TCRdb to about 2019). With regard to the full study: The HLA type of each donor mattered for the analysis, because public TCR beta signatures pointed to carriage of CMV infection along with the matching HLA type.

TCRdb names Illumina HiSeq 1500 as the instrument used. TCRdb's own reprocessing of the public reads used fastp at Q25 and MiXCR and kept productive beta chains. Identical CDR3 proteins give one entry, which carries the most common genes and DNA. A total of 60,000 to 75,000 distinct CDR3 sequences appear in this sample, 4% of them only once. The ten largest make up around a fifth of the sample. On the study overall, not on this receptor specifically: Carriers of CMV infection plus the relevant HLA type were discriminated by the cumulative frequency of public TCR beta family members in the study cohort and in an independent roughly 380-donor cohort. In the ex vivo response, HLA-C-restricted CMV-specific TCR beta clonotypes were dominant, and in two of eight donors the single most frequent clonotype came from this HLA-C-restricted group.

Trimming removed 2 bases from V and 4 bases from J, leaving 2 bases between the germline ends. From the germline V gene, CDR1 is SGHTA and CDR2 is FQGNSA. From cysteine to phenylalanine, the CDR3 is 12 amino acids long. Only the CDR3 DNA is retained, 36 bases long and in frame from the first base. This clonotype was seen ten or more times. Its antigen is still unknown. No base-level quality is on record; no much larger clone is a single base apart. The sequencing input was PBMCs. The chain uses TRBV7-2 and TRBJ2-2; the D gene is not confidently resolved. The TCR sequence derives from a human donor in good health (CMV status not recorded). Some clones in this sample may be carry-over from other donors' samples. The DNA sequence follows: TGTGCCAGCAGCTTATCCACCGGGGAGCTGTTTTTT. Its translation is CASSLSTGELFF.